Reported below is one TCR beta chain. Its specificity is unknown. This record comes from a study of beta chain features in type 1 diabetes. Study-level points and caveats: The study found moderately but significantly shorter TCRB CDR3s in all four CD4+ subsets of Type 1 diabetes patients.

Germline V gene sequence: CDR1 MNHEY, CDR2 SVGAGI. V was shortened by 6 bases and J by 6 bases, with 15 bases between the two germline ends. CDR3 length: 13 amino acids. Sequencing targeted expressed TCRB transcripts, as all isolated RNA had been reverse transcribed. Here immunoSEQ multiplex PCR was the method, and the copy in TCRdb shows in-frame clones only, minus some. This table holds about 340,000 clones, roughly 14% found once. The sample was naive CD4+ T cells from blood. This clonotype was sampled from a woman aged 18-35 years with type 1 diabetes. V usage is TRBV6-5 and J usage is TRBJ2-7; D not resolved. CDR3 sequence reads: CASRPSLSGEQYF. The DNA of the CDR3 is TGTGCCAGCAGGCCGAGCCTTAGTGGCGAGCAGTACTTC.